Below, one T cell receptor (beta chain) is given with its context. These data originate in a study of blood T cell repertoires in COVID-19. Germline values: CDR1 SGHNT, CDR2 YYREEE (reference sequence). The V end lost 1 base, the J end lost 5 bases, and 12 bases lay between the germline ends. This CDR3 spans 14 amino acids. TCRdb keeps only in-frame clones here, not all; method: immunoSEQ multiplex PCR. The table lists fewer than 250,000 clones, around nine tenths of them singletons. Sequenced sample: peripheral blood. The receptor was derived from a woman aged 60 to 75 who had recovered from COVID-19. The V gene is TRBV5-4, the J gene TRBJ2-5; D might be TRBD1 (5 bases). The CDR3 DNA is TGTGCCAGCAGCTTGACAAGGGCAGGGGAGACCCAGTACTTC. Amino acids: CASSLTRAGETQYF.